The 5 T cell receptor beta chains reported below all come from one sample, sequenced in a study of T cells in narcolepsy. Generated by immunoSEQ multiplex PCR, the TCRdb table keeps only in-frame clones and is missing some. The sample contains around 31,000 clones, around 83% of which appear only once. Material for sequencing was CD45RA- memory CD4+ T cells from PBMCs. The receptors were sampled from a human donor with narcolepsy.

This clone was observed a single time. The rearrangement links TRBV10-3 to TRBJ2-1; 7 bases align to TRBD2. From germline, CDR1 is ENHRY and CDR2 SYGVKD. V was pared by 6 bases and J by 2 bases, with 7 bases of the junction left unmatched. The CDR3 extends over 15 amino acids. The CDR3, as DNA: TGTGCCATCAGCCCACGGGCGGGGGCCTACAATGAGCAGTTCTTC. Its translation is CAISPRAGAYNEQFF.

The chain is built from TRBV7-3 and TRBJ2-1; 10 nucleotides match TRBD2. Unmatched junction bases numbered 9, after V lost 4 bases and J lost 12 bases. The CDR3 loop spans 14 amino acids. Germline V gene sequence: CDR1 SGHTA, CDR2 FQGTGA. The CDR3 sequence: CASSSSGGAGGQFF. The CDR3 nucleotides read TGTGCCAGCAGCTCCAGCGGGGGGGCCGGAGGGCAGTTCTTC.

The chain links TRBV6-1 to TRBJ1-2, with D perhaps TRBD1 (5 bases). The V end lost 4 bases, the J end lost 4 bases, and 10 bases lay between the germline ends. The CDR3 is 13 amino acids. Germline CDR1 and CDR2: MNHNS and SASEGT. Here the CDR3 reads CASSAGPIYGYTF. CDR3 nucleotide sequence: TGTGCCAGCAGTGCGGGACCGATCTATGGCTACACCTTC.

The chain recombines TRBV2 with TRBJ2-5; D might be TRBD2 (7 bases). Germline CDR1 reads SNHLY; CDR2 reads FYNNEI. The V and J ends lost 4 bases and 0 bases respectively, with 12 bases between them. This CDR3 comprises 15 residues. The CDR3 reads CASSGGGGDQETQYF. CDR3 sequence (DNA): TGTGCCAGCAGTGGAGGCGGGGGCGACCAAGAGACCCAGTACTTC.

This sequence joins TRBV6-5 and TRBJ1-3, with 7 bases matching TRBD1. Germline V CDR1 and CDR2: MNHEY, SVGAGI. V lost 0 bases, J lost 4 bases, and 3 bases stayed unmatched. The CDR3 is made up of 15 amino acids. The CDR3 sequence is CASSYSRGHGNTIYF. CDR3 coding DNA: TGTGCCAGCAGTTACTCTAGGGGGCACGGAAACACCATATATTTT.